This TCR beta chain was sequenced in a study of control samples from healthy donors and cancer patients. This CDR3 contains 14 residues. Trimming pared 6 bases from V and 0 bases from J, leaving 9 bases between. Germline V gene lookup returns CDR1 SGHAT and CDR2 FQNNGV. Clones were read by immunoSEQ multiplex PCR, and TCRdb kept only the in-frame ones, dropping some. The data hold some 95,000 clones, with approximately 86% observed a single time. Sequencing was done on a sample of blood. The genes are TRBV11-2 and TRBJ1-3; D possibly corresponds to TRBD1 (5 bases). This TCR was sampled from a man aged 30-40 years in good health. The CDR3 here is CASRTGVSGNTIYF. Written as DNA, the CDR3 is TGTGCCAGCAGAACAGGTGTCTCTGGAAACACCATATATTTT. The complete variable domain, with remaining parts taken from reference TRBV11-2 and TRBJ1-3, reads EAGVAQSPRYKIIEKRQSVAFWCNPISGHATLYWYQQILGQGPKLLIQFQNNGVVDDSQLPKDRFSAERLKGVDSTLKIQPAKLEDSAVYLCASRTGVSGNTIYFGEGSWLTVV.